This TCR beta chain came from a study of OX40 agonist ivuxolimab in advanced cancers. Study-level information: The dose-escalation cohort had hepatocellular carcinoma, melanoma, renal cell or head and neck cancer. Study results and caveats: CD8+ T cells were the subset that, on average, had more expanded clones than CD4+. Low normalized T-cell clonal expansion was also seen in some nonresponders.

Repertoires were generated with immunoSEQ multiplex PCR, while TCRdb's copy carries only in-frame clones and drops some. The table lists about 35,000 clones, less than 90% of them singletons. Concerning this clone itself: Its antigen is undetermined.

Specimen: CD4+ or CD8+ T cells sorted from blood, collected in a trial of the OX40 agonist ivuxolimab. The TCR sequence derives from an adult with an advanced solid tumor such as melanoma, head and neck, liver or kidney cancer.

Written as DNA, the CDR3 is TGTGCCAGCAGTGGGGACAGGGGTACTGAAGCTTTCTTT. The encoded protein is CASSGDRGTEAFF. The chain is built from TRBV6-1 and TRBJ1-1, with 10 bases lining up with TRBD1. The V segment lost 4 bases and the J segment 5 bases; nucleotides outside the gene matches: 1. Looked up from germline, CDR1 is MNHNS and CDR2 is SASEGT. This CDR3 is 13 amino acids long.